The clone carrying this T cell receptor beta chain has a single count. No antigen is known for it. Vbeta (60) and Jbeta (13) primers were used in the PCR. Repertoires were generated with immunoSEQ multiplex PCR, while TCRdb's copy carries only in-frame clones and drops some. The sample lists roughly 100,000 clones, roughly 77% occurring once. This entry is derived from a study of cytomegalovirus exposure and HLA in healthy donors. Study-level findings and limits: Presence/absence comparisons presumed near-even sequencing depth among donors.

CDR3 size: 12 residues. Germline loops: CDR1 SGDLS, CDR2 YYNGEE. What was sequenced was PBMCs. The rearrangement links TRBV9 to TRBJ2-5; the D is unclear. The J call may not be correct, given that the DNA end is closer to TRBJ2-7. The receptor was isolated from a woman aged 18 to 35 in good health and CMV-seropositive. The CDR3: CASSSRDYEQYF. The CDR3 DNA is TGTGCCAGCAGCTCCCGAGATTACGAGCAGTACTTC.